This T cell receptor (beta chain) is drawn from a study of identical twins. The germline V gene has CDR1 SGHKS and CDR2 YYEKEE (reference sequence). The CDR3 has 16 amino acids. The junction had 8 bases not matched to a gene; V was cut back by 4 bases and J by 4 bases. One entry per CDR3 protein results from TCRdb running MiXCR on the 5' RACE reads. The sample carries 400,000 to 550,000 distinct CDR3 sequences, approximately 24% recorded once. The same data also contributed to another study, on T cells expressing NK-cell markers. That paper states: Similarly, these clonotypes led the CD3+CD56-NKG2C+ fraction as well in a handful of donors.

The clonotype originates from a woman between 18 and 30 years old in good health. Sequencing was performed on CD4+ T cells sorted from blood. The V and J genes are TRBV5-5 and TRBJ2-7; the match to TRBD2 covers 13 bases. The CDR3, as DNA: TGTGCCAGCAGCCTGAGGACTAGCGGGAGAACATACGAGCAGTACTTC. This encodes CASSLRTSGRTYEQYF.